This entry features one T cell receptor (beta chain) sequence. Its antigen is undetermined. Germline V gives CDR1 KGHSH, CDR2 LQKENI. The V segment lost 2 bases and the J segment 3 bases; nucleotides outside the gene matches: 2. The CDR3 runs to 15 residues. Clones were sequenced by immunoSEQ multiplex PCR, and TCRdb holds only the in-frame ones, with some missing. The data contain 85,000 to 90,000 clones, about 89% of them singletons. The data stem from a study of T cell repertoires and HLA-DP antigens. This clonotype originated in a man aged 45-60 years in good health and CMV-seronegative. V is TRBV18 and J is TRBJ2-2, with 8 nucleotides matching TRBD2. Source material: CD4+ T cells from PBMCs. This CDR3 is CASSPSGSHTGELFF. The CDR3 nucleotides are TGTGCCAGCTCACCAAGCGGGAGCCACACCGGGGAGCTGTTTTTT.